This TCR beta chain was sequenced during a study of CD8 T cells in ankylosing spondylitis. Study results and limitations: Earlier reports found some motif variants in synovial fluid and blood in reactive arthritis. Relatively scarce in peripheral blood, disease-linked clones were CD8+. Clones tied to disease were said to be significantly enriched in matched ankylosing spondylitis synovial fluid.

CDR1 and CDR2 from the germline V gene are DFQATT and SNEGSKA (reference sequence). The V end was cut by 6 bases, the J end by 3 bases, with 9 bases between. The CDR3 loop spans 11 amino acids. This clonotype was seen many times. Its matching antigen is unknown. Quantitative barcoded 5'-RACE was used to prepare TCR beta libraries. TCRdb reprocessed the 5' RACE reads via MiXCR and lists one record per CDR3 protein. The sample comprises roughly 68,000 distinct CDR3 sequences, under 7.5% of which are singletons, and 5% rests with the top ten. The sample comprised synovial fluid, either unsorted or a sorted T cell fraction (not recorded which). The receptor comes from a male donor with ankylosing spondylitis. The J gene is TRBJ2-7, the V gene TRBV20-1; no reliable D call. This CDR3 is CSAAQSYEQYF. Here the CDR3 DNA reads TGCAGTGCCGCACAGAGCTACGAGCAGTACTTC.